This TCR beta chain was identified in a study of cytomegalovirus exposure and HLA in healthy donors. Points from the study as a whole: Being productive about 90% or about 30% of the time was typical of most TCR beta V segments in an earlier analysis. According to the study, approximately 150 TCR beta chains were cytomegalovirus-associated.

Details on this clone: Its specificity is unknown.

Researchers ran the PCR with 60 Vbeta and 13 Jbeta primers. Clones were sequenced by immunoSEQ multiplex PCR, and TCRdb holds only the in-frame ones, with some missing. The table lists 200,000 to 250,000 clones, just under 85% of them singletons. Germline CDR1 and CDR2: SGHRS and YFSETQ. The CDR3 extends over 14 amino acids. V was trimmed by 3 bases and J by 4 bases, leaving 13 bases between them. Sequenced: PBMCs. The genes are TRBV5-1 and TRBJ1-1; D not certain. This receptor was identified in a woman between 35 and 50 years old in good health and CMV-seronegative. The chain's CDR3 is CASSYGVGSTEAFF. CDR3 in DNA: TGCGCCAGCAGCTACGGGGTGGGGAGCACTGAAGCTTTCTTT.